This is a list of T cell receptor beta chains from one sample in a study of T-cell memory formation after mild COVID-19. From the 5' RACE reads, TCRdb called clonotypes with MiXCR, one entry per CDR3 protein. The sample holds 500,000 to 650,000 distinct CDR3 sequences, less than 25% seen once. The sequenced material came from PBMCs or a T cell subset sorted from them (not recorded which). The origin of the receptors is an adult woman who had mild COVID-19 (a few samples of this study predate the infection). Cell type and time point are not known. The conserved cysteine and the conserved F or W are not part of the CDR3 here. The D gene is left open where the match is weak. Part of the rows lack a size; the others show once, few, many or a class for expanded clones.

D	size	V	length	J	CDR3
.	many	TRBV24-1	16	TRBJ2-2	ATSDLGAGGKFAGELF
.	.	TRBV7-9	10	TRBJ2-7	ASSFRDTEEY
TRBD1	.	TRBV7-2	13	TRBJ1-2	ASSSRDSFNYGYT
TRBD1	.	TRBV19	12	TRBJ2-2	AIRSGQGTGELF
.	.	TRBV18	11	TRBJ1-2	ASSPPLGNGYT
TRBD1	.	TRBV3-1	13	TRBJ2-7	ASSQAGQVSYEQY
.	.	TRBV6-5	13	TRBJ2-5	ASSYLGQSQETQY
TRBD1	.	TRBV29-1	12	TRBJ2-1	SVRSRTGGNEQF
.	.	TRBV5-1	13	TRBJ2-7	ASSSVTRDPYEQY
TRBD1	.	TRBV15	15	TRBJ1-5	ATSSYRDRVSNQPQH
TRBD2	.	TRBV27	14	TRBJ2-7	ASSFTSGRTGYEQY
.	.	TRBV12-3/TRBV12-4	13	TRBJ2-7	ASSLALGSSYEQY
.	.	TRBV28	12	TRBJ2-7	ASSSRGSTNEQY
.	few	TRBV13	14	TRBJ2-2	ASSSGLGRKTGELF
.	.	TRBV5-1	14	TRBJ2-2	ASSLARGANTGELF
.	.	TRBV29-1	12	TRBJ2-1	SGGGGSSYNEQF
TRBD1	.	TRBV5-4	13	TRBJ1-6	ASSLRGQVVSPLH
TRBD1	many	TRBV4-1	13	TRBJ2-3	ASSQTGLGTDTQY
.	few	TRBV6-5	15	TRBJ2-2	ASRAPGQSIFTGELF
TRBD1	.	TRBV7-2	15	TRBJ2-3	ASSLAAGGRSTDTQY
.	.	TRBV12-3/TRBV12-4	12	TRBJ1-1	ASSSVFGDTEAF
TRBD2	few	TRBV20-1	13	TRBJ2-2	SARLAGESTGELF
TRBD1	.	TRBV7-9	11	TRBJ2-7	ASRLGTDDEQY
.	few	TRBV24-1	11	TRBJ1-2	ATRGAANYGYT
TRBD1	few	TRBV24-1	11	TRBJ1-1	ATSGTGNTEAF
.	.	TRBV24-1	10	TRBJ1-2	ATSDSQGRDT
.	few	TRBV12-3/TRBV12-4	10	TRBJ2-3	ASSFHREVGY
.	.	TRBV24-1	13	TRBJ2-1	ATSDFGTIRNEQF
.	few	TRBV29-1	13	TRBJ1-1	SVENPITGITEAF
TRBD1	.	TRBV19	14	TRBJ2-3	ASRPDRVLLWDTQY
.	.	TRBV7-9	15	TRBJ2-7	ASSLALASAKGYEQY
.	.	TRBV25-1	9	TRBJ1-2	ASSDGRGYT
.	few	TRBV19	11	TRBJ1-1	ASRNRGGTEAF
.	.	TRBV5-1	13	TRBJ1-6	ASSSGQNYNSPLH
.	.	TRBV12-3/TRBV12-4	10	TRBJ2-7	ASSFASGEQY
.	few	TRBV7-9	13	TRBJ2-5	ASSLARAAQETQY
.	few	TRBV30	11	TRBJ2-7	AWSGLPGAGQY
.	.	TRBV6-5	14	TRBJ2-3	ASSYSSGPSTDTQY
.	.	TRBV7-8	12	TRBJ2-1	ASSLANWNNEQF
.	.	TRBV15	12	TRBJ2-2	ATSRDRDTGELF
.	.	TRBV27	13	TRBJ1-1	ASSLSDGGWTEAF
.	few	TRBV7-2	15	TRBJ2-5	ASSLGVLRGGQETQY
TRBD2	.	TRBV6-2/TRBV6-3	11	TRBJ2-3	ASSIGGGPTQY
TRBD2	.	TRBV7-2	12	TRBJ2-1	ASETGTTSGEQF
TRBD1	.	TRBV7-2	18	TRBJ2-3	ASSLETGGFERNHLDTQY
TRBD2	.	TRBV7-9	16	TRBJ2-1	ASSFGAIAGGPQNEQF
.	.	TRBV3-1	12	TRBJ1-1	ASGTGIGNTEAF
.	.	TRBV4-3	15	TRBJ1-1	ASSQEGLGGLDTEAF
.	.	TRBV5-6	12	TRBJ2-2	ASTPSWTDGELF
.	few	TRBV7-9	13	TRBJ2-5	ASSEENRVRETQY